This entry lists 21 T cell receptor beta chains sequenced from one sample in a study of blood T cell repertoires in COVID-19. Some clones are missing from TCRdb's copy, which holds only in-frame ones; the method was immunoSEQ multiplex PCR. The sample contains 40,000 or so clones, less than 85% of which appear only once. The sample taken for sequencing was peripheral blood. The receptors here all came from a man aged 70 or older with acute or convalescent COVID-19.

The rearrangement uses TRBV11-2 and TRBJ2-7, with D hard to call. Germline lookup yields CDR1 SGHAT and CDR2 FQNNGV. CDR3 length: 14 amino acids. V was cut by 2 bases and J by 3 bases, with 11 bases left in between. CDR3 in amino acids: CASSLQKYDYEQYF. DNA of the CDR3: TGTGCCAGCAGCTTACAGAAATACGACTACGAGCAGTACTTC.

This rearrangement joins TRBV5-6 to TRBJ1-4; a possible D gene is TRBD1 (5 bases). With 4 bases removed from V and 7 bases from J, the gap between germline ends came to 17 bases. Germline CDR1 and CDR2: SGHDT and YYEEEE. CDR3 length: 15 amino acids. CDR3 in amino acids: CASSGGGQGGEKLFF. The CDR3 DNA reads TGTGCCAGCAGCGGGGGAGGCCAGGGAGGTGAAAAACTGTTTTTT.

The chain combines TRBV5-6 with TRBJ2-5; D possibly corresponds to TRBD1 (5 bases). With 1 base removed from V and 4 bases from J, the gap between germline ends came to 8 bases. Germline V gives CDR1 SGHDT, CDR2 YYEEEE. This CDR3 contains 13 residues. The CDR3 bases are TGTGCCAGCAGCTTGTGGCAGGGAGAGACCCAGTACTTC. It translates to CASSLWQGETQYF. Full variable domain (missing parts from reference TRBV5-6 and TRBJ2-5): DAGVTQSPTHLIKTRGQQVTLRCSPKSGHDTVSWYQQALGQGPQFIFQYYEEEERQRGNFPDRFSGHQFPNYSSELNVNALLLGDSALYLCASSLWQGETQYFGPGTRLLVL.

This clone has just one count. V is TRBV9 and J is TRBJ1-2; no reliable D call. CDR1 and CDR2 (germline): SGDLS, YYNGEE. Trimming shortened V by 4 bases and J by 8 bases, and 21 bases separated the two germline ends. The CDR3 length is 15 residues. CDR3 DNA sequence: TGTGCCAGCAGCCCTCGGAGTACGGGAATCTCGGGCTACACCTTC. Amino acids: CASSPRSTGISGYTF.

V and J are TRBV6-6 and TRBJ2-4; TRBD2 agrees at 11 bases. The CDR3 has 20 residues. Germline V lookup: CDR1 MNHNY, CDR2 SVGAGI (reference sequence). V shed 5 bases, J shed 0 bases, and the junction held 15 bases outside the gene matches. CDR3: CASSPSSGRARLLAKNIQYF. The CDR3 DNA reads as TGTGCCAGCAGTCCTAGTAGCGGGAGGGCCCGGCTGCTAGCCAAAAACATTCAGTACTTC.

The chain links TRBV19 to TRBJ2-1; 11 bases match TRBD2. The CDR3 contains 15 residues. V trimming: 7 bases; J trimming: 3 bases; junction bases outside the gene matches: 5. CDR1 LNHDA and CDR2 SQIVND come from the germline V gene (reference sequence). The CDR3 loop reads CASTLAGGHYNEQFF. The CDR3 bases are TGTGCCAGTACCTTAGCGGGAGGGCACTACAATGAGCAGTTCTTC.

V is TRBV3-1 (or the pseudogene TRBV3-2) and J is TRBJ2-7, with 8 bases lining up with TRBD2. Germline loops: CDR1 LGHDT, CDR2 YNNKEL (reference sequence). The CDR3 totals 13 residues. V was clipped by 8 bases and J by 3 bases; unmatched bases: 6. CDR3 amino acids: CASVGGGGYEQYF. CDR3 DNA: TGTGCCAGCGTCGGGGGGGGAGGCTACGAGCAGTACTTC.

The chain couples TRBV4-2 to TRBJ2-3; 11 nucleotides line up with TRBD2. Trimming removed 0 bases from V and 4 bases from J; junction bases left unmatched: 6. CDR3 length equals 17 residues. Germline-derived CDR1 and CDR2 are LGHNA and YNFKEQ. For the CDR3, the DNA is TGTGCCAGCAGCCAAGATATTAGCGGGAGGGGATCAGATACGCAGTATTTT. Translated: CASSQDISGRGSDTQYF.

The chain links TRBV9 to TRBJ2-7; D is possibly TRBD2 (7 bases). Germline V gene data show CDR1 as SGDLS and CDR2 as YYNGEE. The CDR3 consists of 14 residues. Trimming removed 2 bases at V and 5 bases at J, with 14 bases between. CDR3 region: CASSVAGAHHEQYF. The CDR3 DNA follows: TGTGCCAGCAGCGTGGCGGGGGCGCATCACGAGCAGTACTTC.

This sequence joins TRBV14 and TRBJ1-2; D is unclear. This CDR3 comprises 13 residues. Germline CDR1 and CDR2: SGHDN and FVKESK. Deletions cut 2 bases from V and 2 bases from J, with 6 bases between. DNA for the CDR3: TGTGCCAGCAGCCAAAGAGGGAACTATGGCTACACCTTC. It codes for CASSQRGNYGYTF. Filled out from reference TRBV14 and TRBJ1-2, the complete variable domain reads EAGVTQFPSHSVIEKGQTVTLRCDPISGHDNLYWYRRVMGKEIKFLLHFVKESKQDESGMPNNRFLAERTGGTYSTLKVQPAELEDSGVYFCASSQRGNYGYTFGSGTRLTVV.

This chain connects TRBV7-2 to TRBJ1-3; D is unclear. CDR3 size: 14 residues. V shed 8 bases and J shed 4 bases, with 15 bases lying between them. Germline CDR1 reads SGHTA; CDR2 reads FQGNSA. CDR3 in amino acids: CASLVFPGGNTIYF. CDR3 DNA: TGTGCCAGCTTGGTCTTCCCGGGAGGAAACACCATATATTTT. The full variable domain, completed using reference TRBV7-2 and TRBJ1-3, is GAGVSQSPSNKVTEKGKDVELRCDPISGHTALYWYRQSLGQGLEFLIYFQGNSAPDKSGLPSDRFSAERTGGSVSTLTIQRTQQEDSAVYLCASLVFPGGNTIYFGEGSWLTVV.

The chain employs TRBV19 and TRBJ1-2, with 7 bases aligning to TRBD1. Unmatched junction bases numbered 1, after V lost 4 bases and J lost 2 bases. The CDR3 contains 13 residues. Germline CDR1 reads LNHDA; CDR2 reads SQIVND (reference sequence). The CDR3 loop is CASSKQGNYGYTF. CDR3 coding DNA: TGTGCCAGTAGTAAACAGGGGAACTATGGCTACACCTTC.

The chain employs TRBV15 and TRBJ1-6; perhaps TRBD1 as D (5 bases). The V gene lost 3 bases and the J gene lost 0 bases, with 18 bases spanning the gap. In germline, CDR1 is LNHNV, CDR2 YYDKDF (reference sequence). The CDR3 consists of 19 residues. The CDR3 sequence: CATSSSRTSASSYNSPLHF. The CDR3 bases are TGTGCCACCAGCAGTAGTAGGACATCCGCCAGCTCCTATAATTCACCCCTCCACTTT.

V gene TRBV7-3 combines with J gene TRBJ2-1; weak D call: TRBD2 (7 bases). Trimming removed 4 bases at V and 7 bases at J, with 17 bases between. Looked up from germline, CDR1 is SGHTA and CDR2 is FQGTGA. CDR3 length: 15 residues. CDR3 DNA: TGTGCCAGCAGCTCCTGGGGGCGGGAGCTTAATGAGCAGTTCTTC. As protein: CASSSWGRELNEQFF.

CDR3 amino acids: CASSLNAGYNEQFF. The CDR3 region has the DNA TGCGCCAGCAGCTTGAATGCAGGGTACAATGAGCAGTTCTTC. The chain is built from TRBV5-1 and TRBJ2-1, with a weak D call TRBD1 (5 bases). CDR1 is SGHRS, CDR2 YFSETQ, per germline. The germline V and J ends were trimmed by 1 base and 4 bases, with 9 bases remaining between them. This CDR3 region has 14 residues.

This clone was seen more than once but under ten times. This chain joins TRBV4-3 and TRBJ2-7; TRBD2 agrees at 7 bases. V gave up 0 bases and J gave up 3 bases; unmatched junction bases: 11. The CDR3 is 17 amino acids. The germline CDR1 and CDR2 sequences are LGHNA and YSLEER. In nucleotides, the CDR3 is TGCGCCAGCAGCCAAGATTCGGGGGGTAGCGGTTACTACGAGCAGTACTTC. It is translated as CASSQDSGGSGYYEQYF.

The V and J genes are TRBV11-2 and TRBJ2-1; D is undetermined. The CDR3 consists of 13 residues. CDR1 and CDR2 from the germline V gene are SGHAT and FQNNGV. Trimming cost V 5 bases and J 9 bases, with 14 bases left between them. CDR3 coding DNA: TGTGCCAGCAGCCTCCCCTCCAGTACTGAGCAGTTCTTC. Protein sequence: CASSLPSSTEQFF. The entire variable domain, with the rest obtained from reference TRBV11-2 and TRBJ2-1, is as follows: EAGVAQSPRYKIIEKRQSVAFWCNPISGHATLYWYQQILGQGPKLLIQFQNNGVVDDSQLPKDRFSAERLKGVDSTLKIQPAKLEDSAVYLCASSLPSSTEQFFGPGTRLTVL.

The chain joins TRBV28 to TRBJ2-1; weak D call: TRBD1 (6 bases). The germline V gene encodes CDR1 MDHEN and CDR2 SYDVKM. With 4 bases removed from V and 4 bases from J, the gap between germline ends came to 17 bases. The CDR3 runs 16 residues. The CDR3 region has the DNA TGTGCCAGCAGTTCTCGACTAAAGGGACAATACAATGAGCAGTTCTTC. Residues: CASSSRLKGQYNEQFF. The full variable domain, with the rest looked up from reference TRBV28 and TRBJ2-1, is DVKVTQSSRYLVKRTGEKVFLECVQDMDHENMFWYRQDPGLGLRLIYFSYDVKMKEKGDIPEGYSVSREKKERFSLILESASTNQTSMYLCASSSRLKGQYNEQFFGPGTRLTVL.

As for this clone: An end of the junction does not agree with germline; a read error may underlie this. This sequence joins TRBV5-1 and TRBJ1-6, with D possibly TRBD1 on 5 matching bases. Germline V gene sequence: CDR1 SGHRS, CDR2 YFSETQ. The CDR3 length is 9 residues. Here the CDR3 DNA reads TGCGCCCCCGGAGGGGCTTCCGACTTT. Its protein product is CAPGGASDF.

The chain uses TRBV5-1 and TRBJ2-1; TRBD1 agrees at 9 bases. The CDR3 is made up of 15 amino acids. Germline-derived CDR1 and CDR2 are SGHRS and YFSETQ. V dropped 0 bases and J dropped 4; count of bases not matched to a gene: 2. This CDR3 is CASSLEQGAYNEQFF. The DNA for the CDR3 is TGCGCCAGCAGCTTGGAACAGGGGGCTTACAATGAGCAGTTCTTC.

The genes are TRBV18 and TRBJ1-1, with D possibly being TRBD1 (5 bases). CDR3 length equals 13 residues. The germline V and J ends were trimmed by 3 bases and 12 bases, with 17 bases remaining between them. Germline values: CDR1 KGHSH, CDR2 LQKENI. The CDR3 reads CASSPPGARESFF. DNA for the CDR3: TGTGCCAGCTCACCCCCCGGGGCTCGGGAGTCTTTCTTT. The full variable domain, completed using reference TRBV18 and TRBJ1-1, is NAGVMQNPRHLVRRRGQEARLRCSPMKGHSHVYWYRQLPEEGLKFMVYLQKENIIDESGMPKERFSAEFPKEGPSILRIQQVVRGDSAAYFCASSPPGARESFFGQGTRLTVV.